One and the same sample provided the 29 T cell receptor beta chains below, sequenced in a study of tumor-infiltrating lymphocytes in primary liver carcinoma (dated by TCRdb to about 2017). Without any cell sorting, total RNA and DNA were co-extracted from about 20-30 mg of bulk tissue using the AllPrep DNA/RNA mini kit. The instrument given in TCRdb is Illumina HiSeq 2500. TCRbeta-specific cDNA was reverse-transcribed from 500 ng total RNA using a constant-region primer and ProtoScript II reverse transcriptase. Three nested multiplex PCR rounds, following a slightly modified ARM-PCR procedure, were used to build the TCRbeta libraries. Multiplex TRBV1-TRBV30 forward primers and a Cbeta reverse primer were used in the first two PCR rounds, each of which was run for approximately 11 cycles. The public sequencing data were trimmed at Q25 with fastp and processed into clonotypes with MiXCR by TCRdb, which kept only in-frame beta chains. One record per CDR3 amino acid sequence lists the most common genes and DNA. For this sample the table gives some 190,000 distinct CDR3 sequences, of which around four fifths were detected only once. The top ten clones comprise over 15% of the sample.

The sequenced material came from tumor tissue from primary liver carcinoma. The receptors were sampled from a man aged 40-49 years with primary liver carcinoma and hepatitis B virus infection.

Of note for this clonotype: Compared with germline, one end of the junction differs, possibly owing to a read error. The rearrangement uses TRBV4-2 and TRBJ2-1; 9 nucleotides align to TRBD2. CDR3 length: 17 amino acids. In germline, CDR1 is LGHNA, CDR2 YNFKEQ. CDR3 sequence reads: CPSSQEVAGASYNDLFF. The CDR3 DNA is TGTCCCAGCAGCCAAGAGGTAGCGGGGGCCTCCTACAATGATCTGTTCTTC.

Concerning this clonotype itself: The CDR3 ends on some other residue instead of the conserved phenylalanine or tryptophan, so this is likely a read error. This chain connects TRBV5-4 to TRBJ1-1; D is unclear. Germline V gene data show CDR1 as SGHNT and CDR2 as YYREEE (reference sequence). This CDR3 comprises 14 residues. DNA of the CDR3: TGTGCCAGCAGTTTAGGAGCAGGCCACACTGGAGCTTTCTTA. The encoded protein is CASSLGAGHTGAFL.

This clonotype has a handful of counts. A junction boundary mismatches the germline segment, possibly from a read error. The J gene is TRBJ2-5, the V gene TRBV6-2 or TRBV6-3; TRBD2 matches at 7 bases. CDR1 is MNHEY and CDR2 is SVGEGT in the germline V gene. The CDR3 has 17 residues. The CDR3 DNA sequence: TGTGCCAGCAGCGAAAGGACTAGTGGGAGGACCGAAATAACCCACTACTTC. It encodes CASSERTSGRTEITHYF.

Points on this clonotype: Relative to the germline gene, one junction end is altered; a read error may explain this. The chain carries TRBV24-1 and TRBJ2-1, with D tentatively TRBD2 (6 bases). The CDR3 runs to 16 residues. The germline V gene has CDR1 KGHDR and CDR2 SFDVKD. CDR3 coding DNA: TGTGCCACCAGTGATGCAAGCGGGTCCAGGTTCAATGAGCTGTTCTTC. Its protein product is CATSDASGSRFNELFF.

Concerning this clonotype itself: This may stem from a read error, because a much larger clone lies one nucleotide away. The CDR3 region is CASSTGILDNQPQHF. For the CDR3, the DNA is TGTGCCAGCAGTACCGGGATACTAGACAATCAGCCCCAGCATTTT. The V gene is TRBV28, the J gene TRBJ1-5; D remains unclear. The CDR3 loop spans 15 amino acids. V was cut by 5 bases and J by 3 bases, with 14 bases left in between. Germline V gene lookup returns CDR1 MDHEN and CDR2 SYDVKM.

Comments on this clonotype: Mismatch with germline at one junction end may stem from a read error. The chain employs TRBV30 and TRBJ1-1; no clear D. The CDR3 covers 11 residues. In germline, CDR1 is GTSNPN, CDR2 SVGIG (reference sequence). In nucleotides, the CDR3 is TGTGCCCGGAGGATGAAGACTGAAGCTTTCTTT. Protein product: CARRMKTEAFF.

Concerning this clonotype itself: The junction shows a germline mismatch at one end, possibly a read error. V usage is TRBV6-5 and J usage is TRBJ2-3; D unclear. This CDR3 spans 15 amino acids. The germline CDR1 and CDR2 sequences are MNHEY and SVGAGI. CDR3 nucleotide sequence: TGTGCCAGTAGTTACTCGCTGGGTATAGCAGATACGCAGTATTTT. This codes for CASSYSLGIADTQYF.

Regarding this clonotype: One end of the junction varies from germline; a read error may be responsible. V gene TRBV11-1 combines with J gene TRBJ1-1; 7 bases agree with TRBD1. This CDR3 contains 14 residues. Germline V CDR1 and CDR2: SGHAT, FQDESV (reference sequence). The DNA of the CDR3 is TGTGTCAGCGCCGGGACAGACTTGAACACTGAAGCTTACTTT. Translation gives CVSAGTDLNTEAYF. Together with reference TRBV11-1 and TRBJ1-1, the CDR3 gives the full variable domain: EAEVAQSPRYKITEKSQAVAFWCDPISGHATLYWYRQILGQGPELLVQFQDESVVDDSQLPKDRFSAERLKGVDSTLKIQPAELGDSAMYLCVSAGTDLNTEAYFGQGTRLTVV.

This clonotype was recorded a few times. It may be a read error: a sequence one base away is much more abundant. The chain links TRBV5-6 to TRBJ2-2, with D tentatively TRBD1 (5 bases). Germline assignment: CDR1 SGHDT and CDR2 YYEEEE. This CDR3 is built from 16 residues. The CDR3 sequence: CTSSLRFRAYTGELFF. The CDR3 DNA follows: TGTACCAGCAGCTTGCGGTTCAGGGCCTACACCGGGGAGCTGTTTTTT. Full variable domain (rest looked up from reference TRBV5-6 and TRBJ2-2): DAGVTQSPTHLIKTRGQQVTLRCSPKSGHDTVSWYQQALGQGPQFIFQYYEEEERQRGNFPDRFSGHQFPNYSSELNVNALLLGDSALYLCTSSLRFRAYTGELFFGEGSRLTVL.

A note on this clonotype: This likely comes from a read error, as the CDR3 has no conserved phenylalanine or tryptophan at its end. The gene calls are TRBV6-1 and TRBJ2-3; no reliable D call. CDR3 length: 11 residues. Looked up from germline, CDR1 is MNHNS and CDR2 is SASEGT. The CDR3 sequence: CTRSHTDTQYY. The CDR3 DNA is TGTACCAGGAGCCACACCGATACGCAGTATTAT.

This clonotype was counted at least ten times. The chain carries TRBV6-2 or TRBV6-3 and TRBJ2-7, with D unclear. The germline V and J ends were trimmed by 0 bases and 2 bases, with 11 bases remaining between them. The CDR3 is 15 amino acids. The V gene's germline CDR1 is MNHEY and CDR2 SVGEGT. The CDR3, as DNA: TGTGCCAGCAGTTACTCGGAAAGGTCGACCTACGAGCAGTACTTC. Its translation is CASSYSERSTYEQYF.

The V gene is TRBV10-2, the J gene TRBJ1-6; the D is unclear. Trimming stripped 9 bases from V and 6 bases from J, with 12 bases between. Germline loops: CDR1 WSHSY, CDR2 SAAADI. The CDR3 sequence is 13 residues long. The CDR3 is CASESTINSPLHF. CDR3 DNA sequence: TGCGCCAGTGAGTCCACGATTAATTCACCCCTCCACTTT.

About this clonotype: The junction differs from germline at one of its ends, possibly a read error. This rearrangement joins TRBV12-3 or TRBV12-4 to TRBJ1-5, with D unclear. The CDR3 spans 15 residues. The CDR3 protein is CASRQIGLPDQPHHF. The CDR3, as DNA: TGTGCTAGCAGGCAGATAGGGCTACCAGATCAGCCCCACCATTTT.

The J gene is TRBJ1-1, the V gene TRBV5-1; maybe TRBD1 (5 bases). This CDR3 is 13 amino acids long. V dropped 6 bases and J dropped 7 bases, with 16 bases sitting between them. Germline V CDR1 and CDR2: SGHRS, YFSETQ. In nucleotides, the CDR3 is TGCGCCAGCATCGGGGGTAGTCATCTTGAAGCTTTCTTT. It encodes CASIGGSHLEAFF.

The chain recombines TRBV6-2 or TRBV6-3 with TRBJ2-5; D possibly uses TRBD1 or TRBD2 (5 bases each). CDR3 length: 14 residues. Trimming removed 4 bases at V and 9 bases at J, with 18 bases between. Germline V lookup: CDR1 MNHEY, CDR2 SVGEGT. CDR3 sequence reads: CASSSQTVMEAQYF. CDR3 sequence (DNA): TGTGCCAGCAGTTCACAGACAGTTATGGAGGCCCAGTACTTC.

With respect to this clonotype: Lacking the conserved final phenylalanine or tryptophan, this CDR3 likely reflects a read error. This chain uses TRBV29-1 with TRBJ2-2, with 12 bases aligning to TRBD1. The CDR3 consists of 14 residues. Looked up from germline, CDR1 is SQVTM and CDR2 is ANQGSEA. The CDR3 protein is CSVEGQGAPGELFS. For the CDR3, the DNA is TGCAGCGTTGAGGGACAGGGGGCGCCCGGAGAGCTGTTTTCT.

As for this clonotype: Germline and junction disagree at one end, which may indicate a read error. The CDR3 region has the DNA TGTGCCACCAGCTTAGATGTGGGACTAATAAATGAGCAGTTCTTC. Residues: CATSLDVGLINEQFF. The V and J genes are TRBV11-2 and TRBJ2-1, with 7 bases matching TRBD2. This CDR3 is built from 15 residues. The germline gives CDR1 SGHAT, CDR2 FQNNGV.

Points on this clonotype: The junction does not match germline at one end; this may be a read error. This chain joins TRBV11-2 and TRBJ2-1; D may be TRBD2 (5 bases). CDR1 is SGHAT and CDR2 is FQNNGV in the germline V gene. This CDR3 comprises 14 residues. The CDR3 DNA reads TGTGCCAGAAGCTTGTCGGGGTTCGACAATGGTCAGTTCTTC. Translated, it gives CARSLSGFDNGQFF. The variable domain in full, completed from reference TRBV11-2 and TRBJ2-1, reads EAGVAQSPRYKIIEKRQSVAFWCNPISGHATLYWYQQILGQGPKLLIQFQNNGVVDDSQLPKDRFSAERLKGVDSTLKIQPAKLEDSAVYLCARSLSGFDNGQFFGPGTRLTVL.

Concerning this clonotype: A read error may explain this, as a much larger clone is one base away. V and J are TRBV24-1 and TRBJ2-1; D remains unclear. This CDR3 region has 11 residues. Germline CDR1 reads KGHDR; CDR2 reads SFDVKD. CDR3 residues: CATNDLNEQFF. The CDR3 DNA reads as TGTGCCACCAATGATTTAAATGAGCAGTTCTTC.

J is TRBJ1-2 and V is TRBV20-1, with D possibly matching TRBD1 (5 bases). The CDR3 extends over 13 amino acids. Trimming removed 6 bases from V and 8 bases from J, with 19 bases in between. The germline CDR1 and CDR2 sequences are DFQATT and SNEGSKA (reference sequence). The CDR3: CSANLGRAGGYTF. Here the CDR3 DNA reads TGCAGTGCCAATCTGGGCAGGGCTGGGGGCTACACCTTC.

This chain connects TRBV12-3 or TRBV12-4 to TRBJ2-3; 9 positions agree with TRBD1. This CDR3 region has 14 residues. Trimming cost V 7 bases and J 10 bases; bases outside gene matches: 12. For the CDR3, the DNA is TGTGCCAGCATAACCGGGACAGGGACGGATGCGCAGTATTTT. It translates to CASITGTGTDAQYF.

Only a few counts were recorded for this clonotype. A read error may account for a junction end that differs from germline. The DNA for the CDR3 is TGTGCCAGCAGTTTAGATAGGGACGGGAGGTTCTACAATAAGCAGTTCTTC. Its protein product is CASSLDRDGRFYNKQFF. The chain has TRBV11-2 and TRBJ2-1; 7 nucleotides match TRBD2. The length of the CDR3 is 17 residues. Germline V gives CDR1 SGHAT, CDR2 FQNNGV.

With regard to this clonotype: At one of its ends the junction is not consistent with the germline gene, which may arise from a read error. The chain is built from TRBV6-1 and TRBJ2-1; 9 bases map to TRBD2. This CDR3 region has 15 residues. Germline assignment: CDR1 MNHNS and CDR2 SASEGT. The CDR3 sequence: CVSSEGLASYNGQFF. Here the CDR3 DNA reads TGTGTCAGCAGTGAAGGACTAGCGTCATACAATGGGCAGTTCTTC.

V gene TRBV29-1 combines with J gene TRBJ2-7, with D possibly matching TRBD2 (5 bases). The CDR3 has 14 residues. Trimming removed 1 base from V and 4 bases from J, with 14 bases in between. Looked up from germline, CDR1 is SQVTM and CDR2 is ANQGSEA. The DNA for the CDR3 is TGCAGCGTTGAAGGACCCGGGAAACCATACGAGCAGTACTTC. It specifies CSVEGPGKPYEQYF.

In the case of this clonotype: At one of its ends the junction is not consistent with the germline gene, which may arise from a read error. The chain joins TRBV6-1 to TRBJ2-1, with D maybe TRBD2 (5 bases). CDR1 and CDR2 from the germline V gene are MNHNS and SASEGT. This CDR3 spans 15 amino acids. CDR3 in DNA: TGTGCCGGCAGTGAAGAAGCTGGAGGATCCAATGAGCAGTTCTTC. Translated: CAGSEEAGGSNEQFF.

The chain uses TRBV5-4 and TRBJ2-4; TRBD1 or TRBD2 may be the D gene (5 bases each). The CDR3 is 12 amino acids. The germline CDR1 and CDR2 sequences are SGHNT and YYREEE (reference sequence). The CDR3 spells CVNGTAKNIQYF. Here the CDR3 DNA reads TGTGTCAACGGGACAGCCAAAAACATTCAGTACTTC.

Comment on this clonotype: This may arise from a read error, as a much more abundant clone is one base away. This chain connects TRBV28 to TRBJ2-3; TRBD2 matches at 8 bases. V dropped 7 bases and J dropped 5; count of bases not matched to a gene: 14. The CDR3 totals 16 residues. Germline V gene data show CDR1 as MDHEN and CDR2 as SYDVKM. The CDR3 is CASNLPGLVIGDTQYF. The CDR3 nucleotides read TGTGCCAGCAATTTGCCGGGACTAGTCATTGGAGATACGCAGTATTTT.

The rearrangement uses TRBV6-2 or TRBV6-3 and TRBJ2-7; TRBD1 matches 7 bases. The length of the CDR3 is 13 residues. Germline V gene data show CDR1 as MNHEY and CDR2 as SVGEGT. The CDR3 loop reads CVRSPTGAYEQYF. In nucleotides, the CDR3 is TGTGTCCGCAGCCCTACAGGGGCCTACGAGCAGTACTTC.

Comment on this clonotype: Compared with germline, one end of the junction differs, possibly owing to a read error. The chain employs TRBV29-1 and TRBJ2-7; D could derive from TRBD1 or TRBD2 (5 bases each). In germline, CDR1 is SQVTM, CDR2 ANQGSEA. The CDR3 contains 15 residues. As DNA, the CDR3 is TGCAGTGTTGCGAGTGGATGGGGGATGTCATACGAGCACTACTTC. This encodes CSVASGWGMSYEHYF.